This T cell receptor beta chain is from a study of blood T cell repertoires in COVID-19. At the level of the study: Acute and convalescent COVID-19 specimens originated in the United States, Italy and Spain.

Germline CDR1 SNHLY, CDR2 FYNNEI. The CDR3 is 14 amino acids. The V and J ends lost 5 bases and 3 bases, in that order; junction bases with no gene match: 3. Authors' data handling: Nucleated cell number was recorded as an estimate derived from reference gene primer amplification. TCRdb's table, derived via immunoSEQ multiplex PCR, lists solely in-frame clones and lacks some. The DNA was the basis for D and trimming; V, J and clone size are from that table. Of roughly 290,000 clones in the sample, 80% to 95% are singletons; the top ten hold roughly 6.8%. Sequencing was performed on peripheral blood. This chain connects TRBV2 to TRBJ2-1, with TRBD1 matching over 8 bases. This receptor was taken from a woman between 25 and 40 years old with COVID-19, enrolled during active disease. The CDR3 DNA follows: TGTGCCAGCAGTATAGGGACAGGCTACAATGAGCAGTTCTTC. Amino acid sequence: CASSIGTGYNEQFF.